This T cell receptor beta chain comes out of a study of cytomegalovirus exposure and HLA in healthy donors (dated by TCRdb to about 2017). Background on the whole study: An earlier analysis of approximately 600 of the donors reported roughly 270 Gb of sequence data and 117 million unique TCR beta sequences from 150 million to 200 million T cells. Approximately 330 gigabases of sequencing data and tens of millions of unique TCR sequences made up an early release that covered several hundred HLA-typed donors. The genetic ancestry cluster associated with self-reported Caucasian donors included around 76% of the 350 to 500 genotyped donors. The study was designed to test whether signatures of past pathogen exposure could be identified by cataloging public T cell receptors. Using immunosequencing, the study profiled T cell repertoires from 640 or so subjects and related those repertoires to cytomegalovirus serostatus. Along with the 666-subject first cohort, a separate validation cohort of over 90 different subjects was used. The study combined high-throughput TCR immunosequencing, statistical association of individual TCRs with disease status, and machine learning to predict cytomegalovirus infection status. To study patterns of TCR occurrence, a later analysis re-analyzed previously published TCR beta repertoires from 666 donors and added high-resolution HLA genotyping. Rather than drawing on any new phenotypic data, the later analysis identified candidate immune exposures from TCR beta sequences and the way those sequences occurred across donors. To decide whether each TCR beta V gene segment behaved as functional or pseudogenic, an earlier analysis of some 600 of the donors relied on high-throughput TCR beta sequencing. Donor age, sex, ethnicity and CMV serostatus were collected together with the repertoire data. A later genetic analysis used genome-wide SNP genotypes for about 60% of the roughly 700 donors, treating that subset as a discovery cohort. Every repertoire in the discovery cohort had been generated on one and the same sequencing platform. HLA typing included class I and class II loci at four-digit resolution. Typing coverage differed by locus: A, B, C, DRB1 and DQB1 were typed in roughly 629-630 donors, DQA1 in 522, DPA1 in 600 to 610, and DPB1 in approximately 450. Because of strong linkage in the cohort, 4 to 6 DR-DQ haplotypes were treated as single units for association and clustering. Among under 450 genotyped donors of the cohort, an average of approximately 240,000 unique TCR beta nucleotide sequences were sequenced per donor, about a sixth of them non-productive. Study-level results and caveats: The study listed over 150 TCR beta chains as associated with cytomegalovirus. A later analysis reported that several top co-occurrence clusters appeared linked to parvovirus B19, influenza, CMV and Epstein-Barr virus. In a later analysis, the rate of TCR association differed among HLA loci, with DRB1 alleles having the most associated TCRs and HLA-C alleles having the fewest. When HLA alleles, especially DR and DQ, strongly co-occurred, TCR associations were difficult to assign to individual alleles. Across donors, most TCR sequences were observed very rarely, whereas some public TCRs were present in many individuals. In both the original and validation cohorts, the classifier was reported to diagnose cytomegalovirus status with high specificity and sensitivity. In a later analysis, some 18,000 TCR beta sequences were associated with specific HLA alleles at a false discovery rate of 0.05. Sequencing depth was assumed to be roughly uniform across donors in the presence/absence analyses, though that assumption may not hold. A further reported finding was that TCR beta sequences accurately predicted the HLA-A and HLA-B alleles for most subjects in the first cohort. This cohort had only TCR beta chains sequenced, and the lack of alpha or paired-chain data limited which features could be detected. In a later genetic analysis, a missense DCLRE1C variant was associated with V-gene and J-gene trimming of TCR beta chains, and the association was replicated in an independent cohort. The sequencing pipeline was judged likely to have produced a cluster of highly shared sequence variants as a technical artifact. Linkage disequilibrium might explain the correlated functional status among segregating V segments, but an unknown experimental factor could not be excluded. In a later analysis, HLA-associated TCR beta chains were found to be more clonally expanded and to have lower generation probabilities than equally common non-associated chains. Some IMGT-functional V segments, including TRBV6-2 and TRBV6-3, could not be distinguished by the 87-base-pair reads and were therefore excluded. In an earlier analysis of approximately 600 of the donors, most TCR beta V segments were observed in productive rearrangements about 90% or about 30% of the time, broadly matching IMGT annotations. For the cohort, immune exposure information was limited to CMV serostatus. The authors suggested that the approach could potentially be extended to other disease states and immunological phenotypes. Three of the identified cytomegalovirus-associated TCR beta chains were confirmed in vitro to be specific for cytomegalovirus antigens. Because counts were too low, seventeen rarely observed V segments, including chromosome 9 orphons, were left out of the earlier analysis of 587 of the donors. According to a later genetic analysis, donors in an Asian-associated ancestry cluster had fewer N-insertions in productive TCRs than the approximately 650-donor mean. In a later analysis, most CMV-associated TCR beta chains were found to appear HLA-restricted, with HLA associations seemingly driven largely by CMV exposure. Because HLA typing was missing for some donors at each locus, association tests included only the typed subset.

In total, just over 650 healthy bone marrow donors made up the cohort. All cohort members were sampled while nominally healthy, although unrecorded immune exposures were likely present. The donor tested CMV seropositive and was one of the 289 seropositive cohort members. A peripheral blood sample was collected from each donor, and TCR beta sequencing was performed on peripheral blood mononuclear cells. The Qiagen DNeasy Blood Extraction Kit was used to extract genomic DNA from the blood cell samples. Library preparation was by the immunoSEQ multiplex PCR assay. For the multiplex PCR, a mixture combining 60 forward primers for TCR Vbeta segments and 13 reverse primers for TCR Jbeta segments was used. The CDR3 region of rearranged TCR beta genes was amplified from genomic DNA with a multiplex PCR assay. Amplified TCR beta libraries were sequenced as 87-base-pair reads on the Illumina HiSeq System. In the original analysis: A later analysis counted 65 million to 90 million unique TCR beta chains across the 550 to 750 repertoires, and around 9.9 million of these chains were shared by at least two donors. Raw reads were error-corrected and collapsed into unique sequences by a nearest-neighbor algorithm in which closely related sequences were merged to remove PCR and sequencing errors. Alignment of CDR3 sequences to IMGT reference sequences was used to assign V, D and J gene segments. For a sequence to be retained, a match of at least six nucleotides was required to both a V gene segment and a J gene segment. Rearrangements were called productive when the CDR3 lacked stop codons and stayed in frame with V and J; all others were non-productive. Following IMGT convention, CDR3 was defined as the stretch from the second conserved V-encoded cysteine up to the conserved J-encoded phenylalanine. Sequences without an unambiguous match to a single V gene segment were excluded from the earlier analysis of about 640 of the donors. An earlier analysis of 450 to 650 of the donors called V segments functional above 56.7% productive rearrangements and segregating when the between-donor standard deviation exceeded 5%. A statistical classification framework was built to diagnose cytomegalovirus status from the catalog of TCR beta chain sequences. In a later analysis, V and J genes were assigned by comparing TCR nucleotide sequences against IMGT/GENE-DB human TR gene sequences. In a later analysis, CDR3 sequences and most-parsimonious VDJ recombination scenarios were assigned using the TCRdist pipeline. In a later analysis, each TCR beta chain was defined by its CDR3 amino acid sequence together with its V-gene family, and reads without a unique V-gene family were excluded. A later analysis removed 500 to 650 highly shared, low-generation-probability nucleotide sequences to deal with suspected cross-contamination and a sequencing artifact. In a later analysis, a clonal expansion index for each public chain was calculated from normalized within-repertoire ranks of inferred template counts. Generation probabilities in a later analysis came from a VDJ recombination model fitted to out-of-frame rearrangements, and those results were checked against IGoR. A later analysis scored TCR-TCR, TCR-HLA and TCR-CMV co-occurrence with hypergeometric tests, applying a repertoire-size bias correction to TCR pairs. A later analysis estimated false discovery rates by permuting HLA or CMV assignments 20 times. In a later analysis, co-occurring TCRs were grouped using DBSCAN, with TCRdist sequence similarity added in when clustering inside HLA-allele-positive subsets. For co-occurrence clustering, repertoires with fewer than 30,000 or more than 120,000 public chains were excluded, along with four to six repertoires with anomalous nucleotide sharing. TCRdb mirrors the immuneACCESS table, restricted to in-frame sequences. Some clones are absent from its copies; in checked studies, under half trace to an unresolved V gene, and the reason for the others is unknown. D and trimming were read from the DNA, whereas the V and J calls and clone size are those reported in that table. This sample is represented by more than 200,000 clones; 82% of them were singletons. The biggest ten clones account for about 6% of the sample.

A distance of 10 bases separates the germline ends of V and J, which lose 1 base and 4 bases respectively. Looking up the germline V gene (reference sequence) yields CDR1 LNHDA and CDR2 SQIVND. Including the terminal cysteine and phenylalanine, the CDR3 comprises 14 residues. The read is trimmed to its CDR3 DNA, 42 bases read in frame from base 1. Worth noting for this clone: Its antigen is still unknown. No much larger clone is present one base from it, and per-base qualities are unavailable.

Sample: PBMCs. This sequence was found in a man in his forties in good health and CMV-seropositive. The sequence links TRBV19 to TRBJ1-1, with the D gene uncertain. CDR3 loop: CASSIAQVGTEAFF. In nucleotide form, the sequence is TGTGCCAGTAGTATAGCCCAGGTGGGCACTGAAGCTTTCTTT.